The text below deals with one TCR beta chain. Measured with immunoSEQ multiplex PCR; TCRdb has only the in-frame clones, and not every one. The sample yields 200,000 to 250,000 clones, approximately 80% seen once. This entry comes from a study of blood T cell repertoires in COVID-19. Study background: The analysed material was cDNA or gDNA that came from T cells, B-cell-depleted T cells, or PBMCs.

Trimming removed 4 bases at V and 2 bases at J, with 11 bases between. CDR3 length: 15 amino acids. Germline V CDR1 and CDR2: LGHNA, YNFKEQ. Sequencing was performed on peripheral blood. J is TRBJ2-2 and V is TRBV4-2; D call uncertain. The clonotype comes from a human donor in a cohort sampled during active COVID-19. In nucleotides, the CDR3 is TGTGCCAGCAGCCCCCCAAACACAAACACCGGGGAGCTGTTTTTT. Its translation: CASSPPNTNTGELFF.